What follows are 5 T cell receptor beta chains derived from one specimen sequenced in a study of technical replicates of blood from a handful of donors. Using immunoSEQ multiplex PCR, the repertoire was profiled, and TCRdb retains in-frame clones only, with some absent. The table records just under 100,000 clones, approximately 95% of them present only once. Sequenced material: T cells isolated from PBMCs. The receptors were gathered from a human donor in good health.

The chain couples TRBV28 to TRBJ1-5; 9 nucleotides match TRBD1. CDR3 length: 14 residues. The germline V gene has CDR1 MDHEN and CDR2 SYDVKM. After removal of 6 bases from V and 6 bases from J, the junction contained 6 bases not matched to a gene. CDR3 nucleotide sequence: TGTGCCAGCAGCCAGGACAGGGGAGGTCAGCCCCAGCATTTT. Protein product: CASSQDRGGQPQHF.

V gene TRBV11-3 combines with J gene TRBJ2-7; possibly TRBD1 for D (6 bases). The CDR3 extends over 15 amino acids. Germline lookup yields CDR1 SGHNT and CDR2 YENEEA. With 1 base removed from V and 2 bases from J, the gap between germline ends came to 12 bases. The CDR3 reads CASSLVPGVPYEQYF. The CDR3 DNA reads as TGTGCCAGCAGCTTAGTACCAGGGGTCCCCTACGAGCAGTACTTC. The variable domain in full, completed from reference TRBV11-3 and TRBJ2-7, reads EAGVVQSPRYKIIEKKQPVAFWCNPISGHNTLYWYLQNLGQGPELLIRYENEEAVDDSQLPKDRFSAERLKGVDSTLKIQPAELGDSAVYLCASSLVPGVPYEQYFGPGTRLTVT.

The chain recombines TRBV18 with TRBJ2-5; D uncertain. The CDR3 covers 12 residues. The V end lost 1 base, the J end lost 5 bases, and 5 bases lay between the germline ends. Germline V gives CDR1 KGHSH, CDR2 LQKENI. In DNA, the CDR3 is TGTGCCAGCTCACCACTTTCTGAGACCCAGTACTTC. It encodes CASSPLSETQYF.

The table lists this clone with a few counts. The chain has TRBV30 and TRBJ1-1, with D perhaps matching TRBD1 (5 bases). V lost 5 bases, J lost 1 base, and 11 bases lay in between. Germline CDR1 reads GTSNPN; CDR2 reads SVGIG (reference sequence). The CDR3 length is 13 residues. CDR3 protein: CAWAGNQNTEAFF. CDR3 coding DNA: TGTGCCTGGGCAGGGAATCAGAACACTGAAGCTTTCTTT.

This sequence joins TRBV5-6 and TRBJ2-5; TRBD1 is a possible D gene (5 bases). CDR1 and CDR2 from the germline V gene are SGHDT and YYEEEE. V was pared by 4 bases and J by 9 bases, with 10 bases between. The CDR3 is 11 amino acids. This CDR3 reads CASSRGHSQYF. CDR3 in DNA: TGTGCCAGCAGCCGAGGACATTCCCAGTACTTC.